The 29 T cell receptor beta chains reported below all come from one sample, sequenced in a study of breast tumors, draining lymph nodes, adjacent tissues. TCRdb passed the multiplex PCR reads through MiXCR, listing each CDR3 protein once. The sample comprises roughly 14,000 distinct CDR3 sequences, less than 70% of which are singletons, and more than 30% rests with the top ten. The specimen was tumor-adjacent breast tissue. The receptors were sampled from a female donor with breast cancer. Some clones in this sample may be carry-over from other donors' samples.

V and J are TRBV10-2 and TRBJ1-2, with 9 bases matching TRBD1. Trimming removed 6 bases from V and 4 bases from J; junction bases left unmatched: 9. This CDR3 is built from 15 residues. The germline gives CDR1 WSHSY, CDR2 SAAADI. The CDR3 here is CASRTRQGVVYGYTF. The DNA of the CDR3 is TGCGCCAGCAGAACCCGACAGGGGGTTGTCTATGGCTACACCTTC.

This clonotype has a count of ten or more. The CDR3, as DNA: TGCGCCAGCAGCTTGAGGGTTGGGGGAAGGGAAGAGACCCAGTACTTC. It yields the protein CASSLRVGGREETQYF. V usage is TRBV5-1 and J usage is TRBJ2-5; D assignment may be TRBD1 or TRBD2 (5 bases each). V lost 1 base and J lost 3, with 16 bases in between. The CDR3 spans 16 residues. Per the germline V gene, CDR1 is SGHRS and CDR2 is YFSETQ. The complete variable domain, with remaining parts taken from reference TRBV5-1 and TRBJ2-5, reads KAGVTQTPRYLIKTRGQQVTLSCSPISGHRSVSWYQQTPGQGLQFLFEYFSETQRNKGNFPGRFSGRQFSNSRSEMNVSTLELGDSALYLCASSLRVGGREETQYFGPGTRLLVL.

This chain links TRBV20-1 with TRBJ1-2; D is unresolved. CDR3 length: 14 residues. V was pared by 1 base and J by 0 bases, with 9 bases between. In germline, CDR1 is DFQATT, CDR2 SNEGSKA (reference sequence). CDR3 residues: CSARGAGTNYGYTF. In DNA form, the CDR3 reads TGCAGTGCTAGAGGGGCGGGGACTAACTATGGCTACACCTTC.

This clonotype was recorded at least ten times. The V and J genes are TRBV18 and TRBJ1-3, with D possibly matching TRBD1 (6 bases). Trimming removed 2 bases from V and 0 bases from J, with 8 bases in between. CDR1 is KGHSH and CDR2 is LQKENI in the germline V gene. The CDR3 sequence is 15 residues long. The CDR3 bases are TGTGCCAGCTCACCAGAGGGGGTCTCTGGAAACACCATATATTTT. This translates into CASSPEGVSGNTIYF. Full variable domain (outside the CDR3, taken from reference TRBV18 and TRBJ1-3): NAGVMQNPRHLVRRRGQEARLRCSPMKGHSHVYWYRQLPEEGLKFMVYLQKENIIDESGMPKERFSAEFPKEGPSILRIQQVVRGDSAAYFCASSPEGVSGNTIYFGEGSWLTVV.

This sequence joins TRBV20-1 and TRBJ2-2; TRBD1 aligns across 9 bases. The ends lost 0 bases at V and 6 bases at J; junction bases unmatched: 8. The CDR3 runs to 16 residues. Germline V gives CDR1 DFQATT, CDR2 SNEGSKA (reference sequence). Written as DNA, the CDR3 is TGCAGTGCTAGAGAGCTCACAGGGGGCCGAGCCGGGGAGCTGTTTTTT. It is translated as CSARELTGGRAGELFF.

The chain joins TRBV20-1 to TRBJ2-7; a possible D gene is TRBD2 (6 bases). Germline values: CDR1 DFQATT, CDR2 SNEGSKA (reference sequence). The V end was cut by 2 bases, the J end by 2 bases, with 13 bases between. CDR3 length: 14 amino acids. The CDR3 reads CSARFGTGTYEQYF. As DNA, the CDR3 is TGCAGTGCTAGATTCGGGACTGGAACCTACGAGCAGTACTTC.

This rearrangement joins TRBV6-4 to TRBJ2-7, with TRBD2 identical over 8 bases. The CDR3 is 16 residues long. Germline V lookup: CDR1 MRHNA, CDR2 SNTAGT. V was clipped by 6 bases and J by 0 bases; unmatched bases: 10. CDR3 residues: CASRGHSGTSSYEQYF. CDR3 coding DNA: TGTGCCAGCAGGGGACATAGCGGGACGAGCTCCTACGAGCAGTACTTC.

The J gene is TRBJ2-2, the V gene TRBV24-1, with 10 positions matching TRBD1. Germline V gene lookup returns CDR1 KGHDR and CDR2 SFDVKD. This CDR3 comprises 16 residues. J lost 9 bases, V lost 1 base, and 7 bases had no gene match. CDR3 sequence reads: CATSDFTGTGVRELFF. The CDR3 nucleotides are TGTGCCACCAGTGATTTTACCGGGACAGGGGTCAGGGAGCTGTTTTTT.

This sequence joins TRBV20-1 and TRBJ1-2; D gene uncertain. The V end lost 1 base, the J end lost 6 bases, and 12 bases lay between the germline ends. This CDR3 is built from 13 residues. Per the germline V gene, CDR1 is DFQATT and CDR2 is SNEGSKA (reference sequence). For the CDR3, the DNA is TGCAGTGCTAGAGCGCCGTTTGTAGATGGCTACACCTTC. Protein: CSARAPFVDGYTF.

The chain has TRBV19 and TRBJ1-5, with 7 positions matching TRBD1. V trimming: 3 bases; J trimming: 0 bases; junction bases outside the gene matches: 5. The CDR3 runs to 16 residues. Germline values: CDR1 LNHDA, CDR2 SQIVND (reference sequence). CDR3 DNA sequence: TGTGCCAGTAGTATTCAGGGGGACCATAGCAATCAGCCCCAGCATTTT. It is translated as CASSIQGDHSNQPQHF. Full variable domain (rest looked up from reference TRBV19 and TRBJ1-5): DGGITQSPKYLFRKEGQNVTLSCEQNLNHDAMYWYRQDPGQGLRLIYYSQIVNDFQKGDIAEGYSVSREKKESFPLTVTSAQKNPTAFYLCASSIQGDHSNQPQHFGDGTRLSIL.

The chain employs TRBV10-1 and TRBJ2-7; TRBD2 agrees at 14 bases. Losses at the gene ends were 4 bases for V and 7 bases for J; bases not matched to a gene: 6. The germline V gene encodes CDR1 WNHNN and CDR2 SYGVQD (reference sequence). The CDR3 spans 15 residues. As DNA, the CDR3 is TGCGCCAGCAGTGGAAAGGGACTAGCGGGAGAGGAGCAGTACTTC. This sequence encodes CASSGKGLAGEEQYF.

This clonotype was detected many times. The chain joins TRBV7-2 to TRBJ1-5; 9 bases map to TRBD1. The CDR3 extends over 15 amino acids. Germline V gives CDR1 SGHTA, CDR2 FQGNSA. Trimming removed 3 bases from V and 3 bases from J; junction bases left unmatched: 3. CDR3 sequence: CASSLTGGLNQPQHF. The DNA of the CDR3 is TGTGCCAGCAGCTTGACAGGGGGTCTCAATCAGCCCCAGCATTTT.

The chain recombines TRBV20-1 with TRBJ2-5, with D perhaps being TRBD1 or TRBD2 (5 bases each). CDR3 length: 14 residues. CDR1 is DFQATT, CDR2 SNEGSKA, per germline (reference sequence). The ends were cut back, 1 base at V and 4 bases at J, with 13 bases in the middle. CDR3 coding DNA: TGCAGTGCTAGAGTTGGGGGAGTAATAGAGACCCAGTACTTC. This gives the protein CSARVGGVIETQYF.

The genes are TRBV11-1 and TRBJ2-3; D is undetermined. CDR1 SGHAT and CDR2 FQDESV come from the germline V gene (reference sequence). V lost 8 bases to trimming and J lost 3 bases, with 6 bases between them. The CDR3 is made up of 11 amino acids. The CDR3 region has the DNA TGTGCCAGCGGCGGAACAGATACGCAGTATTTT. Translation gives CASGGTDTQYF.

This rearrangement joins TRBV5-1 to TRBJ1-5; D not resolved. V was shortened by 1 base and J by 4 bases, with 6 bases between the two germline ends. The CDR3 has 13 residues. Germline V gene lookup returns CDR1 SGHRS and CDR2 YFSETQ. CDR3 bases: TGCGCCAGCAGCTTGAATCTAAATCAGCCCCAGCATTTT. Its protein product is CASSLNLNQPQHF.

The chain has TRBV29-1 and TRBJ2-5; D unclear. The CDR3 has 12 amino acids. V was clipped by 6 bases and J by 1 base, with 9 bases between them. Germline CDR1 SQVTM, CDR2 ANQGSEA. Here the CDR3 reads CSVSWAQETQYF. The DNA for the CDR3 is TGCAGCGTGTCGTGGGCCCAAGAGACCCAGTACTTC.

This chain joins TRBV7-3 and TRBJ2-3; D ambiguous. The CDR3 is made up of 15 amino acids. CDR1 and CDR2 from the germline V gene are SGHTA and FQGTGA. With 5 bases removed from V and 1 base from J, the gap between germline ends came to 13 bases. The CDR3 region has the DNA TGTGCCAGCAGCCTAAACCCCACCGGCACAGATACGCAGTATTTT. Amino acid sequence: CASSLNPTGTDTQYF.

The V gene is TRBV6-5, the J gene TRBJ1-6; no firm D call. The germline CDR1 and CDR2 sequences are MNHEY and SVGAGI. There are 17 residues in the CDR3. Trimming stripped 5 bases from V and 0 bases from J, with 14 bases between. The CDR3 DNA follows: TGTGCCAGCAGTGGGAGGGCAGTGAGCTCCTATAATTCACCCCTCCACTTT. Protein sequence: CASSGRAVSSYNSPLHF.

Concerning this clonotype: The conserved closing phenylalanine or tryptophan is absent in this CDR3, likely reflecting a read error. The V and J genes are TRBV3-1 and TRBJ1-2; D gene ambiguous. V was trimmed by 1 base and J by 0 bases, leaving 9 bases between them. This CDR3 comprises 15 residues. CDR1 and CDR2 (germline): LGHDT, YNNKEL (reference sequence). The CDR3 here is CASSQAGCTNYGYTL. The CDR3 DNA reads TGTGCCAGCAGCCAAGCGGGCTGCACTAACTATGGCTACACCCTC.

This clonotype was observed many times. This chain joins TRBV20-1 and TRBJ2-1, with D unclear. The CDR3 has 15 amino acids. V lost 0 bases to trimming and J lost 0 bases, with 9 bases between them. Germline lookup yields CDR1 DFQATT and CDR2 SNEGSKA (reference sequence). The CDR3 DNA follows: TGCAGTGCTAGAGATGACGGTTCCTCCTACAATGAGCAGTTCTTC. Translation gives CSARDDGSSYNEQFF.

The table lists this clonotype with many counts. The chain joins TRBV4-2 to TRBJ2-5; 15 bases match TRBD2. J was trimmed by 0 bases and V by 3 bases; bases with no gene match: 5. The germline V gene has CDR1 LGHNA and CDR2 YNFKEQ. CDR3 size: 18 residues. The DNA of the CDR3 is TGTGCCAGCAGCCAGGCGGGACTAGCGGGAGGAGACCAAGAGACCCAGTACTTC. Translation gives CASSQAGLAGGDQETQYF.

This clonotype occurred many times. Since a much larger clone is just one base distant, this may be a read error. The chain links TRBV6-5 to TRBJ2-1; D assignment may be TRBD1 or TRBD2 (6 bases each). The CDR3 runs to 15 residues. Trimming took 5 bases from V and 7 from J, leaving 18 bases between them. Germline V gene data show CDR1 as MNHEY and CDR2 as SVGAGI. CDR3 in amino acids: CASSPRGGYINEQFF. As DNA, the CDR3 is TGTGCCAGCAGTCCTCGAGGGGGGTATATAAATGAGCAGTTCTTC.

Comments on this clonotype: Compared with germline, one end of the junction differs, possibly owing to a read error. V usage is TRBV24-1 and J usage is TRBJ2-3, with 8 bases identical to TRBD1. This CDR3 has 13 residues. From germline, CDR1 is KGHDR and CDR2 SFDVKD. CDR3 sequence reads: CATSDWDRSAWYF. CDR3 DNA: TGTGCCACCAGTGATTGGGACAGGAGTGCTTGGTACTTC.

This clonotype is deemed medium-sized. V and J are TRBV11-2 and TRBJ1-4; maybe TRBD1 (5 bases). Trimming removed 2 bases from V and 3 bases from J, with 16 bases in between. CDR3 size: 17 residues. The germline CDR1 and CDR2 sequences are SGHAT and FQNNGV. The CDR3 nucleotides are TGTGCCAGCAGCTTACGGGGCCCGGGGAAGGCTAATGAAAAACTGTTTTTT. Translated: CASSLRGPGKANEKLFF.

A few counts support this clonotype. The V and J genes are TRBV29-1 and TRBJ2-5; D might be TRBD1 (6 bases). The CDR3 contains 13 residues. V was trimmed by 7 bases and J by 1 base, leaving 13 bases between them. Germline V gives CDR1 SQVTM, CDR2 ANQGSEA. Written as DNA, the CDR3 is TGCAGCGCCCAAGTGGACAGCCAAGAGACCCAGTACTTC. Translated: CSAQVDSQETQYF.

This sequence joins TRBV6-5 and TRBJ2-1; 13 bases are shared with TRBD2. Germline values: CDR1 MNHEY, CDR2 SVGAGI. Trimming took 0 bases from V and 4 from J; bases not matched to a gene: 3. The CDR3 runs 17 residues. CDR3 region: CASSYSGTSGTYNEQFF. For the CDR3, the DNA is TGTGCCAGCAGTTACTCCGGGACTAGCGGGACATACAATGAGCAGTTCTTC.

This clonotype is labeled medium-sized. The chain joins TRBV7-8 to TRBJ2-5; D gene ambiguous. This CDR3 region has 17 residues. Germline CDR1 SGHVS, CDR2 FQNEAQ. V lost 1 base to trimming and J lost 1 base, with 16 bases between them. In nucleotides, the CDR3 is TGTGCCAGCAGCTTAGGGGCCCAACCGACTTTCCAAGAGACCCAGTACTTC. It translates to CASSLGAQPTFQETQYF.

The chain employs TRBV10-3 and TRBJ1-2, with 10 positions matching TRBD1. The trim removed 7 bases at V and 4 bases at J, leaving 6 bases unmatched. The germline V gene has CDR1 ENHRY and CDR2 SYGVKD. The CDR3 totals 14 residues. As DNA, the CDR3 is TGTGCCATCACCGGGGACAGGGGAAGCTATGGCTACACCTTC. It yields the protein CAITGDRGSYGYTF.

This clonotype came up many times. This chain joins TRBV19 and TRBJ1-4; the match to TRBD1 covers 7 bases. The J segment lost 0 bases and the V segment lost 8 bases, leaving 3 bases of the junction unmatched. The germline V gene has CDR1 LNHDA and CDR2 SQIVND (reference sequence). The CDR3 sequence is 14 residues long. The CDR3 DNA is TGTGCCAGTCAGGGGGTTGCAACTAATGAAAAACTGTTTTTT. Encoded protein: CASQGVATNEKLFF.